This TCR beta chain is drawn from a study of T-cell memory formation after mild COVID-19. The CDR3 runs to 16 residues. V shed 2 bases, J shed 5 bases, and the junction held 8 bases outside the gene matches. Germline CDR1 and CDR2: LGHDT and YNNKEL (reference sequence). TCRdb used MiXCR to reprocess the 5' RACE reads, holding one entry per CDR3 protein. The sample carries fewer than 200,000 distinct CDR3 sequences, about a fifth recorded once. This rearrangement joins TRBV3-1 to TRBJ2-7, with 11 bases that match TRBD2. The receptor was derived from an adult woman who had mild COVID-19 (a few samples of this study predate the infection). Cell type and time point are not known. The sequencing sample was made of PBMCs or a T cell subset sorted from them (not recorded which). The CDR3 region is CASSQHRTSGSHEQYF. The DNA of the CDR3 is TGTGCCAGCAGCCAACATCGAACTAGCGGGAGCCACGAGCAGTACTTC.